This passage covers 32 T cell receptor beta chains from one sample sequenced in a study of OX40 agonist ivuxolimab in advanced cancers. Some clones are missing from TCRdb's copy, which holds only in-frame ones; the method was immunoSEQ multiplex PCR. Of some 12,000 clones in the sample, around 79% were seen once. The source material was CD4+ or CD8+ T cells sorted from blood, sampled in a trial of the OX40 agonist ivuxolimab. Every receptor here comes from an adult with an advanced solid tumor such as melanoma, head and neck, liver or kidney cancer.

The count of this clone is one. The genes are TRBV7-3 and TRBJ1-6; D gene uncertain. The CDR3 runs 16 residues. The V gene's germline CDR1 is SGHTA and CDR2 FQGTGA. Trimming shortened V by 1 base and J by 8 bases, and 15 bases separated the two germline ends. The CDR3 spells CASSLNGGNMDSPLHF. CDR3 bases: TGTGCCAGCAGCTTAAACGGCGGGAACATGGATTCACCCCTCCACTTT.

The J gene is TRBJ2-7, the V gene TRBV30; D call uncertain. The germline V gene has CDR1 GTSNPN and CDR2 SVGIG (reference sequence). The V end was cut by 4 bases, the J end by 2 bases, with 9 bases between. The CDR3 extends over 12 amino acids. The CDR3 region has the DNA TGTGCCTGGATCAACGGCCCCTACGAGCAGTACTTC. Translated: CAWINGPYEQYF.

This chain joins TRBV28 and TRBJ2-5; TRBD2 matches at 7 bases. Germline values: CDR1 MDHEN, CDR2 SYDVKM. CDR3 length: 15 residues. V lost 1 base and J lost 1; bases outside the gene matches: 3. The CDR3 DNA is TGTGCCAGCAGTTTATTGGGGGGGTCCCAAGAGACCCAGTACTTC. Translating gives CASSLLGGSQETQYF.

This chain links TRBV4-3 with TRBJ1-3; D not certain. The CDR3 runs 15 residues. Germline assignment: CDR1 LGHNA and CDR2 YSLEER. Trimming removed 4 bases at V and 0 bases at J, with 10 bases between. CDR3 residues: CASSPAARSGNTIYF. CDR3 coding DNA: TGCGCCAGCAGCCCGGCAGCTCGCTCTGGAAACACCATATATTTT.

This chain joins TRBV6-5 and TRBJ1-1; D not resolved. Germline CDR1 and CDR2: MNHEY and SVGAGI. CDR3 length equals 13 residues. Trimming removed 7 bases from V and 0 bases from J, with 9 bases in between. The CDR3 loop is CASINLLNTEAFF. The CDR3 DNA reads TGTGCCAGCATCAACCTCCTGAACACTGAAGCTTTCTTT.

The J gene is TRBJ2-1, the V gene TRBV27; 8 nucleotides agree with TRBD1. J was trimmed by 0 bases and V by 3 bases; bases with no gene match: 4. The CDR3 is 16 amino acids. CDR1 is MNHEY and CDR2 is SMNVEV in the germline V gene (reference sequence). This CDR3 is CASSFTGGNSYNEQFF. DNA for the CDR3: TGTGCCAGCAGTTTTACAGGGGGAAACTCCTACAATGAGCAGTTCTTC.

The rearrangement links TRBV4-1 to TRBJ2-7; D possibly matches TRBD1 or TRBD2 (6 bases each). This CDR3 spans 14 amino acids. Germline V gene sequence: CDR1 MGHRA, CDR2 YSYEKL. With 4 bases removed from V and 2 bases from J, the gap between germline ends came to 12 bases. The DNA of the CDR3 is TGCGCCAGCAGCCCCGGGGGCACTCCCTACGAGCAGTACTTC. It encodes CASSPGGTPYEQYF.

The chain joins TRBV7-3 to TRBJ2-1; TRBD2 matches 10 bases. Looked up from germline, CDR1 is SGHTA and CDR2 is FQGTGA. The CDR3 runs to 16 residues. The J segment lost 8 bases and the V segment lost 5 bases, leaving 12 bases of the junction unmatched. CDR3: CASSPWGIAGGDEQFF. The DNA for the CDR3 is TGTGCCAGCAGCCCCTGGGGAATAGCGGGAGGCGATGAGCAGTTCTTC.

V is TRBV27 and J is TRBJ2-5; possible D gene TRBD2, 5 bases. The J call is uncertain, as TRBJ2-7 better fits the DNA end. The CDR3 consists of 15 residues. CDR1 and CDR2 (germline): MNHEY, SMNVEV (reference sequence). CDR3 protein: CASSPSPTYSYEQYF. CDR3 nucleotides: TGTGCCAGCAGCCCTAGCCCCACTTACTCCTACGAGCAGTACTTC.

V and J are TRBV30 and TRBJ2-7; D is possibly TRBD1 (6 bases). The CDR3 is made up of 13 amino acids. Germline CDR1 is GTSNPN and CDR2 is SVGIG (reference sequence). The V end was cut by 0 bases, the J end by 3 bases, with 9 bases between. The CDR3 DNA is TGTGCCTGGAGTGTGGGGGCCTACTACGAGCAGTACTTC. It encodes CAWSVGAYYEQYF. Variable domain in full (rest from reference TRBV30 and TRBJ2-7): SQTIHQWPATLVQPVGSPLSLECTVEGTSNPNLYWYRQAAGRGLQLLFYSVGIGQISSEVPQNLSASRPQDRQFILSSKKLLLSDSGFYLCAWSVGAYYEQYFGPGTRLTVT.

Comment on this clone: One end of the junction fails to match germline, which may point to a read error. The chain carries TRBV5-8 and TRBJ2-5; tentative D call: TRBD2 (6 bases). The closer fit of TRBJ2-7 to the DNA end suggests the J call may be wrong. Per the germline V gene, CDR1 is SGHTS and CDR2 is YDEGEE. The CDR3 is made up of 14 amino acids. The CDR3 sequence is CASTLGREPYEQYF. The CDR3 DNA follows: TGTGCCAGCACCTTGGGTCGGGAGCCCTACGAGCAGTACTTC.

The V gene is TRBV7-9, the J gene TRBJ1-2, with D unresolved. The CDR3 extends over 13 amino acids. The germline V gene has CDR1 SEHNR and CDR2 FQNEAQ (reference sequence). The V and J ends lost 0 bases and 8 bases respectively, with 10 bases between them. The CDR3 DNA follows: TGTGCCAGCAGCTTAGCGTTCACTTACGGCTACACCTTC. Its protein product is CASSLAFTYGYTF.

The V call is TRBV27, the J call TRBJ1-1; D possibly corresponds to TRBD1 (6 bases). V was pared by 6 bases and J by 7 bases, with 18 bases between. Germline V gene lookup returns CDR1 MNHEY and CDR2 SMNVEV (reference sequence). There are 14 residues in the CDR3. CDR3 bases: TGTGCCAGCAGCTTCTACGGGGGCGCTATTGAAGCTTTCTTT. Translating gives CASSFYGGAIEAFF.

This clone is a singleton in its sample. The chain's CDR3 is CASSTGTLGETDTQYF. The DNA for the CDR3 is TGTGCCAGCAGCACAGGGACCCTGGGGGAGACAGATACGCAGTATTTT. The V gene is TRBV7-3, the J gene TRBJ2-3, with D maybe TRBD1 (6 bases). This CDR3 comprises 16 residues. The ends were cut back, 5 bases at V and 3 bases at J, with 18 bases in the middle. Germline V lookup: CDR1 SGHTA, CDR2 FQGTGA. The full variable domain, completed using reference TRBV7-3 and TRBJ2-3, is GAGVSQTPSNKVTEKGKYVELRCDPISGHTALYWYRQSLGQGPEFLIYFQGTGAADDSGLPNDRFFAVRPEGSVSTLKIQRTERGDSAVYLCASSTGTLGETDTQYFGPGTRLTVL.

Only one count was recorded for this clone. V is TRBV28 and J is TRBJ1-2; 8 nucleotides line up with TRBD1. CDR3 length: 18 amino acids. Per germline, CDR1 MDHEN and CDR2 SYDVKM. J was trimmed by 0 bases and V by 5 bases; bases with no gene match: 14. CDR3 nucleotide sequence: TGTGCCAGCAGTCCCGTCGACAGGGGACTTTCTCCTAACTATGGCTACACCTTC. Its protein is CASSPVDRGLSPNYGYTF.

As DNA, the CDR3 is TGTGCCAGCACTAGCGGGGGGGCCACAGATACGCAGTATTTT. This encodes CASTSGGATDTQYF. The V call is TRBV6-1, the J call TRBJ2-3; the match to TRBD2 covers 12 bases. The CDR3 sequence is 14 residues long. With 7 bases clipped from V and 2 bases from J, the junction kept 1 base outside the gene matches. Germline loops: CDR1 MNHNS, CDR2 SASEGT.

This clone was seen a few times. The chain is built from TRBV6-6 and TRBJ1-5; D is uncertain. Germline-derived CDR1 and CDR2 are MNHNY and SVGAGI (reference sequence). Deletions cut 8 bases from V and 4 bases from J, with 12 bases between. This CDR3 region has 13 residues. In DNA form, the CDR3 reads TGTGCCAGCGGCCGGCCGGCGAATCAGCCCCAGCATTTT. This encodes CASGRPANQPQHF.

This chain links TRBV2 with TRBJ2-4; D may correspond to TRBD1 or TRBD2 (5 bases each). V was cut by 6 bases and J by 1 base, with 16 bases left in between. Germline V CDR1 and CDR2: SNHLY, FYNNEI. This CDR3 is 16 amino acids long. CDR3 protein: CASRDGTTRAKNIQYF. The CDR3 nucleotides are TGTGCCAGCAGAGATGGGACCACGAGGGCCAAAAACATTCAGTACTTC.

The chain couples TRBV11-3 to TRBJ2-1; the D gene is possibly TRBD1 (6 bases). This CDR3 is 15 amino acids long. Deletions cut 2 bases from V and 0 bases from J, with 8 bases between. The germline gives CDR1 SGHNT, CDR2 YENEEA. The CDR3 DNA reads TGTGCCAGCAGCTTAACGACAGGCTCCTACAATGAGCAGTTCTTC. As protein: CASSLTTGSYNEQFF.

This clone was seen a handful of times. The chain employs TRBV25-1 and TRBJ2-3; weak D call: TRBD2 (5 bases). This CDR3 comprises 12 residues. The germline V gene encodes CDR1 MGHDK and CDR2 SYGVNS. V was cut by 7 bases and J by 5 bases, with 10 bases left in between. This chain's CDR3 is CASTEAGDTQYF. The CDR3 bases are TGTGCCAGCACGGAGGCCGGAGATACGCAGTATTTT.

The J gene is TRBJ2-1, the V gene TRBV9; perhaps TRBD2 as D (6 bases). There are 14 residues in the CDR3. Per germline, CDR1 SGDLS and CDR2 YYNGEE. Between the trimmed V and J ends, which lost 3 bases and 5 bases, there was a span of 12 bases. CDR3 region: CASSGGLANNEQFF. DNA for the CDR3: TGTGCCAGCAGCGGGGGACTCGCGAACAATGAGCAGTTCTTC. Full variable domain (rest looked up from reference TRBV9 and TRBJ2-1): DSGVTQTPKHLITATGQRVTLRCSPRSGDLSVYWYQQSLDQGLQFLIQYYNGEERAKGNILERFSAQQFPDLHSELNLSSLELGDSALYFCASSGGLANNEQFFGPGTRLTVL.

In its sample, this clone was seen once. The chain carries TRBV19 and TRBJ2-1; tentative D call: TRBD2 (5 bases). The V gene lost 3 bases and the J gene lost 8 bases, with 11 bases spanning the gap. The length of the CDR3 is 13 residues. The germline gives CDR1 LNHDA, CDR2 SQIVND (reference sequence). DNA of the CDR3: TGTGCCAGTAGTATGACTATAATGTATGAGCAGTTCTTC. Translation: CASSMTIMYEQFF.

The chain combines TRBV4-1 with TRBJ2-3; D possibly corresponds to TRBD1 (8 bases). Trimming left V 4 bases short and J 6 bases short, with 14 bases between. This CDR3 is 14 amino acids long. Germline CDR1 is MGHRA and CDR2 is YSYEKL. The CDR3 nucleotides read TGCGCCAGCAGCCGGGGGGGGACAGGCGATACGCAGTATTTT. This sequence encodes CASSRGGTGDTQYF.

The chain employs TRBV21-1 and TRBJ2-3. TRBV21-1 constitutes a pseudogene. The CDR3 sequence is 12 residues long. CDR3 region: CASSSFTDTQYF. The CDR3 DNA follows: TGTGCCAGCAGCAGTTTCACAGATACGCAGTATTTT.

This clone appeared a few times. The chain recombines TRBV4-2 with TRBJ2-3; 9 bases fit TRBD2. In germline, CDR1 is LGHNA, CDR2 YNFKEQ. The trim removed 0 bases at V and 3 bases at J, leaving 4 bases unmatched. The length of the CDR3 is 16 residues. In DNA form, the CDR3 reads TGTGCCAGCAGCCAAGAATTGGCGGGAGGGACAGATACGCAGTATTTT. Residues: CASSQELAGGTDTQYF.

With regard to this clone: Sequence at one end of the junction differs from germline and may be a read error. This same CDR3 is encoded by further DNA sequences in the sample. This chain links TRBV7-3 with TRBJ2-1; D might be TRBD2 (5 bases). The CDR3 contains 13 residues. The V gene's germline CDR1 is SGHTA and CDR2 FQGTGA. The CDR3 is CASSPHPEDEQFF. The CDR3 bases are TGCGCCAGCAGCCCTCACCCGGAGGATGAGCAGTTCTTC.

The V and J genes are TRBV4-3 and TRBJ1-2; the match to TRBD1 covers 8 bases. CDR1 and CDR2 (germline): LGHNA, YSLEER. The CDR3 is 14 amino acids. V dropped 3 bases and J dropped 7; count of bases not matched to a gene: 7. The DNA of the CDR3 is TGCGCCAGCAGCCAGGACAGGGTTGGCGGTGGCTACACCTTC. Translated, it gives CASSQDRVGGGYTF.

The chain employs TRBV11-1 and TRBJ2-7, with D maybe TRBD1 (5 bases). Trimming removed 4 bases at V and 2 bases at J, with 9 bases between. Germline-derived CDR1 and CDR2 are SGHAT and FQDESV (reference sequence). CDR3 length: 13 amino acids. The CDR3 loop is CASSSDSPYEQYF. Here the CDR3 DNA reads TGTGCCAGCAGCTCCGACAGCCCCTACGAGCAGTACTTC.

The table lists this clone with a few counts. The chain combines TRBV30 with TRBJ2-1; D might be TRBD2 (5 bases). The CDR3 consists of 12 residues. V was clipped by 4 bases and J by 9 bases, with 13 bases between them. The germline CDR1 and CDR2 sequences are GTSNPN and SVGIG (reference sequence). The CDR3 spells CAWTPGGGEQFF. CDR3 bases: TGTGCCTGGACTCCCGGAGGCGGTGAGCAGTTCTTC. The full variable domain, in which reference TRBV30 and TRBJ2-1 provide the parts outside the CDR3, is SQTIHQWPATLVQPVGSPLSLECTVEGTSNPNLYWYRQAAGRGLQLLFYSVGIGQISSEVPQNLSASRPQDRQFILSSKKLLLSDSGFYLCAWTPGGGEQFFGPGTRLTVL.

This sequence joins TRBV11-3 and TRBJ2-5, with 9 bases matching TRBD1. The CDR3 length is 14 residues. Trimming removed 5 bases from V and 4 bases from J; junction bases left unmatched: 5. In germline, CDR1 is SGHNT, CDR2 YENEEA. Written as DNA, the CDR3 is TGTGCCAGCAGCAAGGGACAGGGAGGAGAGACCCAGTACTTC. Amino acids: CASSKGQGGETQYF.

The chain carries TRBV4-3 and TRBJ2-7; perhaps TRBD1 as D (6 bases). V lost 1 base and J lost 4, with 14 bases in between. The germline CDR1 and CDR2 sequences are LGHNA and YSLEER. CDR3 size: 15 residues. This CDR3 reads CASSQVTGRGYEQYF. The CDR3 DNA is TGCGCCAGCAGCCAAGTAACGGGCAGGGGTTACGAGCAGTACTTC.

This chain joins TRBV7-4 and TRBJ1-1; D gene unclear. The germline gives CDR1 SGHVT, CDR2 SQSDAQ. The CDR3 loop spans 12 amino acids. Trimming removed 1 base at V and 4 bases at J, with 4 bases between. CDR3 bases: TGTGCCAGCAGCTTAGACACCACTGAAGCTTTCTTT. Protein product: CASSLDTTEAFF.